The T cell receptor (beta chain) under discussion was sequenced for a study of blood T cell repertoires in COVID-19. About the study: T cells, B-cell-depleted T cells, or PBMCs provided the cDNA or gDNA that served as material.

V dropped 5 bases and J dropped 6 bases, with 10 bases sitting between them. This CDR3 has 13 amino acids. Per germline, CDR1 LNHDA and CDR2 SQIVND (reference sequence). In the original processing: Using reference gene primer amplification, nucleated cell counts were estimated. Sequencing was performed with immunoSEQ multiplex PCR; in TCRdb, only in-frame clones are kept and a portion is missing. V, J and clone size derive from that table, while D and trimming were established from the DNA sequence. Here the sample spans about 72,000 clones, around nine tenths being singletons. The chain is built from TRBV19 and TRBJ1-4, with no clear D. Sequencing was done on a sample of peripheral blood. The clonotype was recovered from a woman in her sixties with acute or convalescent COVID-19. The CDR3 protein is CASSVNPDEKLFF. The DNA of the CDR3 is TGTGCCAGTAGTGTCAACCCAGATGAAAAACTGTTTTTT.